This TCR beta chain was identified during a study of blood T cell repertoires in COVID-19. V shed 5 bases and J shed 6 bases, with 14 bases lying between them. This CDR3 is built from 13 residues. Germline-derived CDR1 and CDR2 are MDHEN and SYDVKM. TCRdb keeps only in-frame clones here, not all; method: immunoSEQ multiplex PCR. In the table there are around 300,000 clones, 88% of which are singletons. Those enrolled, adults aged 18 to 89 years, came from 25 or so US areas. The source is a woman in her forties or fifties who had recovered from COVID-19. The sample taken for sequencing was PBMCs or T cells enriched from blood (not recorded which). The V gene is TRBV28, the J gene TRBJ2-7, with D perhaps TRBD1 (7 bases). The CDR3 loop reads CASSLQGGSEQYF. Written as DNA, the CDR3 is TGTGCCAGCAGTCTCCAGGGGGGTTCCGAGCAGTACTTC.